This T cell receptor beta chain was identified in a study of shared clonotypes between healthy human individuals. The overall study: Donors had three CD4 naive, three CD4 memory, two CD8 naive and one CD8 memory plate apiece.

Sequenced by immunoSEQ multiplex PCR; TCRdb stores in-frame clones only, minus some. The table lists over a million clones, less than 99% of them singletons. Source material: naive CD4+ T cells sorted from blood. Subset denoted: CD45RA+ positively selected. This sequence was found in a young man in good health.

The CDR3 loop reads CASSLTGLEQYF. CDR3 sequence (DNA): TGTGCCAGCAGCTTGACAGGGTTAGAGCAGTACTTC. The rearrangement uses TRBV5-6 and TRBJ2-7, with a possible D match to TRBD1 (6 bases). CDR1 is SGHDT, CDR2 YYEEEE, per germline. The CDR3 is made up of 12 amino acids. V was shortened by 1 base and J by 7 bases, with 9 bases between the two germline ends.